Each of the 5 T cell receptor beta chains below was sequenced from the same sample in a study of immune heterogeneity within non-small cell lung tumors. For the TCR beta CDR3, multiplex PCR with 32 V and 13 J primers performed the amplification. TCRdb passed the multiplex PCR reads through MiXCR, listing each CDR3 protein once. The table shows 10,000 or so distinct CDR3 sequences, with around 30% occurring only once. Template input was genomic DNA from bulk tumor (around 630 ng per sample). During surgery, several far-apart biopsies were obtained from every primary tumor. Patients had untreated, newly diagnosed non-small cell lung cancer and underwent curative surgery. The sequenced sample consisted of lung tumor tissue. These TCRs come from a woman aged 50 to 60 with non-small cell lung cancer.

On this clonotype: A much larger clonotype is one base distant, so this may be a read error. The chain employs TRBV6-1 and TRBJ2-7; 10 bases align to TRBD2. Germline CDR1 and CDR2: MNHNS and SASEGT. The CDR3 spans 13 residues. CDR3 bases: TGTGACAGCTCTAGCGGGGGATCCTACGAGCAGTACTTC. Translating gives CDSSSGGSYEQYF.

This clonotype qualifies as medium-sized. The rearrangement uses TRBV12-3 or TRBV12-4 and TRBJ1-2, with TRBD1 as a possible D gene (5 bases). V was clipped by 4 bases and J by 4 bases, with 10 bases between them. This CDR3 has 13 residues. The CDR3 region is CASSWQGSYGYTF. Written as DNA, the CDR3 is TGTGCCAGCAGTTGGCAGGGAAGCTATGGCTACACCTTC.

The CDR3 DNA follows: TGTGCCAGCAGCGTAGGGGGAGGGCCCCCCAATGGCTACACCTTC. Residues: CASSVGGGPPNGYTF. This chain uses TRBV9 with TRBJ1-2; D is undetermined. This CDR3 contains 15 residues. Trimming pared 0 bases from V and 6 bases from J, leaving 15 bases between. The germline CDR1 and CDR2 sequences are SGDLS and YYNGEE.

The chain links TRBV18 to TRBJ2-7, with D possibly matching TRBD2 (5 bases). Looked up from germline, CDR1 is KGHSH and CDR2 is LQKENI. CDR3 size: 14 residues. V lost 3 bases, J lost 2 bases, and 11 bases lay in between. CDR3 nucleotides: TGTGCCAGCTCACCCCAGGCCGGGACCTACGAGCAGTACTTC. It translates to CASSPQAGTYEQYF. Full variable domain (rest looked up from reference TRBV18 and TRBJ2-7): NAGVMQNPRHLVRRRGQEARLRCSPMKGHSHVYWYRQLPEEGLKFMVYLQKENIIDESGMPKERFSAEFPKEGPSILRIQQVVRGDSAAYFCASSPQAGTYEQYFGPGTRLTVT.

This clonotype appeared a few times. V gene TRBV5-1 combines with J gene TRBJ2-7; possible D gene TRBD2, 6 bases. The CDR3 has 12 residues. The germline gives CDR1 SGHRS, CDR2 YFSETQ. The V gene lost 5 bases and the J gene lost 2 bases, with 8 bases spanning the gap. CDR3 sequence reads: CASREGTYEQYF. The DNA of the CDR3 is TGCGCCAGCAGGGAGGGGACCTACGAGCAGTACTTC.